The 25 T cell receptor beta chains given below trace back to one sample, sequenced in a study of cytomegalovirus exposure and HLA in healthy donors. Amplification used 60 Vbeta primers and 13 Jbeta primers. The assay was immunoSEQ multiplex PCR, and TCRdb's table has in-frame clones only and misses some. The sample holds 100,000 to 150,000 clones, roughly 76% seen once. Input material: PBMCs. These TCRs come from a woman aged 50 to 60 in good health and CMV-seronegative.

The chain couples TRBV29-1 to TRBJ1-4; D is ambiguous. V dropped 6 bases and J dropped 7 bases, with 9 bases sitting between them. The V gene's germline CDR1 is SQVTM and CDR2 ANQGSEA. This CDR3 is 11 amino acids long. For the CDR3, the DNA is TGCAGCGTGGGAGGCGGTGAAAAACTGTTTTTT. Protein sequence: CSVGGGEKLFF.

CDR3 bases: TGTGCCAGCAGCTTGGCGGGAGCAAGCTACGAGCAGTACTTC. As protein: CASSLAGASYEQYF. The chain links TRBV5-5 to TRBJ2-7, with TRBD2 as a possible D gene (6 bases). Germline values: CDR1 SGHKS, CDR2 YYEKEE (reference sequence). The CDR3 is made up of 14 amino acids. Trimming cost V 0 bases and J 3 bases, with 10 bases left between them.

The chain employs TRBV14 and TRBJ2-7, with D perhaps TRBD2 (5 bases). The CDR3 sequence is 15 residues long. The germline V gene has CDR1 SGHDN and CDR2 FVKESK. V was cut by 0 bases and J by 6 bases, with 15 bases left in between. Here the CDR3 reads CASSQDIGTRGEQYF. The CDR3 DNA sequence: TGTGCCAGCAGCCAAGATATAGGTACCCGGGGCGAGCAGTACTTC.

V is TRBV11-3 and J is TRBJ2-1; D might be TRBD2 (5 bases). The ends were cut back, 6 bases at V and 1 base at J, with 10 bases in the middle. Germline CDR1 reads SGHNT; CDR2 reads YENEEA. CDR3 length: 14 residues. CDR3 DNA: TGTGCCAGCAGTACAGCGGTGTCCTACAATGAGCAGTTCTTC. Protein: CASSTAVSYNEQFF. The full variable domain, rest sourced from reference TRBV11-3 and TRBJ2-1, is EAGVVQSPRYKIIEKKQPVAFWCNPISGHNTLYWYLQNLGQGPELLIRYENEEAVDDSQLPKDRFSAERLKGVDSTLKIQPAELGDSAVYLCASSTAVSYNEQFFGPGTRLTVL.

There are a few counts of this clone. The gene calls are TRBV10-3 and TRBJ2-3; a possible D gene is TRBD1 (6 bases). V was shortened by 6 bases and J by 4 bases, with 14 bases between the two germline ends. This CDR3 has 14 residues. In germline, CDR1 is ENHRY, CDR2 SYGVKD. CDR3 nucleotide sequence: TGTGCCATCAGGTCGGACAGTGAGGCAGATACGCAGTATTTT. Translated: CAIRSDSEADTQYF.

CDR3 DNA: TGTGCCAGCAGCTTAGGTGCAGGGGCTCAGCCCCAGCATTTT. Translated: CASSLGAGAQPQHF. V is TRBV7-2 and J is TRBJ1-5, with D possibly being TRBD1 (6 bases). The CDR3 spans 14 residues. The germline V gene encodes CDR1 SGHTA and CDR2 FQGNSA. V shed 1 base and J shed 6 bases, with 10 bases lying between them.

V and J are TRBV7-9 and TRBJ2-1, with 9 bases aligning to TRBD2. Germline V CDR1 and CDR2: SEHNR, FQNEAQ (reference sequence). This CDR3 is 16 amino acids long. J gave up 6 bases and V 5 bases, and 11 bases lay outside the gene matches. The CDR3 loop is CASSPHLREGPNEQFF. The CDR3 nucleotides are TGTGCCAGCAGCCCCCATTTGCGGGAGGGCCCCAATGAGCAGTTCTTC. Variable domain in full (rest from reference TRBV7-9 and TRBJ2-1): DTGVSQNPRHKITKRGQNVTFRCDPISEHNRLYWYRQTLGQGPEFLTYFQNEAQLEKSRLLSDRFSAERPKGSFSTLEIQRTEQGDSAMYLCASSPHLREGPNEQFFGPGTRLTVL.

The chain recombines TRBV7-8 with TRBJ2-7; 7 bases map to TRBD1. Per the germline V gene, CDR1 is SGHVS and CDR2 is FQNEAQ. The CDR3 consists of 12 residues. V gave up 4 bases and J gave up 3 bases; unmatched junction bases: 0. CDR3 DNA sequence: TGTGCCAGCAGCTGGGACAGCTACGAGCAGTACTTC. It specifies CASSWDSYEQYF. Combining the CDR3 with reference TRBV7-8 and TRBJ2-7 gives the whole variable domain GAGVSQSPRYKVAKRGQDVALRCDPISGHVSLFWYQQALGQGPEFLTYFQNEAQLDKSGLPSDRFFAERPEGSVSTLKIQRTQQEDSAVYLCASSWDSYEQYFGPGTRLTVT.

The rearrangement uses TRBV7-2 and TRBJ1-4; a possible D gene is TRBD1 (5 bases). Germline CDR1 is SGHTA and CDR2 is FQGNSA. Trimming removed 5 bases at V and 8 bases at J, with 12 bases between. This CDR3 is 13 amino acids long. CDR3 in amino acids: CASSPDIGEKLFF. In DNA form, the CDR3 reads TGTGCCAGCAGCCCGGACATTGGGGAAAAACTGTTTTTT.

The chain links TRBV7-9 to TRBJ2-7, with no clear D. The CDR3 consists of 12 residues. V was clipped by 7 bases and J by 9 bases, with 16 bases between them. The germline V gene encodes CDR1 SEHNR and CDR2 FQNEAQ (reference sequence). CDR3 coding DNA: TGTGCCAGCACCCCCCCCGACACAACGCAGTACTTC. Encoded protein: CASTPPDTTQYF.

This sequence joins TRBV7-6 and TRBJ2-7; D not certain. The CDR3 is 15 residues long. The ends were cut back, 3 bases at V and 5 bases at J, with 17 bases in the middle. The germline V gene encodes CDR1 SGHVS and CDR2 FNYEAQ. The CDR3 nucleotides read TGTGCCAGCAGCTTCACATCGTCTGATGCCGACGAGCAGTACTTC. Its translation: CASSFTSSDADEQYF.

The chain links TRBV2 to TRBJ2-1; D possibly corresponds to TRBD1 (6 bases). This CDR3 has 12 amino acids. Trimming left V 0 bases short and J 12 bases short, with 9 bases between. Germline V CDR1 and CDR2: SNHLY, FYNNEI. Here the CDR3 reads CASSEAGAGQFF. CDR3 DNA sequence: TGTGCCAGCAGTGAAGCGGGGGCAGGGCAGTTCTTC.

The chain joins TRBV30 to TRBJ1-2; TRBD1 aligns across 8 bases. Looked up from germline, CDR1 is GTSNPN and CDR2 is SVGIG (reference sequence). The CDR3 runs to 13 residues. The junction had 10 bases not matched to a gene; V was cut back by 5 bases and J by 8 bases. Here the CDR3 reads CAWVKDRVYGYTF. DNA of the CDR3: TGTGCCTGGGTCAAGGACAGGGTTTACGGCTACACCTTC.

This clone was seen just once. The genes are TRBV5-1 and TRBJ2-7; D is perhaps TRBD2 (6 bases). The CDR3 extends over 15 amino acids. Trimming left V 0 bases short and J 7 bases short, with 17 bases between. CDR1 is SGHRS and CDR2 is YFSETQ in the germline V gene. The CDR3 loop is CASSLDGRASWEQYF. The CDR3 DNA follows: TGCGCCAGCAGCTTGGACGGGAGAGCTTCATGGGAGCAGTACTTC.

Concerning this clone itself: Different DNA sequences within this sample yield the same CDR3. The rearrangement joins TRBV14 to TRBJ2-7; no reliable D call. The CDR3 consists of 17 residues. Germline V gives CDR1 SGHDN, CDR2 FVKESK. V was clipped by 0 bases and J by 0 bases, with 15 bases between them. The CDR3 region has the DNA TGTGCCAGCAGCCAAGATCTTTCCCCAGGCTACTCCTACGAGCAGTACTTC. It yields the protein CASSQDLSPGYSYEQYF. Drawing the rest from reference TRBV14 and TRBJ2-7, the complete variable domain is EAGVTQFPSHSVIEKGQTVTLRCDPISGHDNLYWYRRVMGKEIKFLLHFVKESKQDESGMPNNRFLAERTGGTYSTLKVQPAELEDSGVYFCASSQDLSPGYSYEQYFGPGTRLTVT.

CDR3 loop: CASSNPGQAVYEQYF. CDR3 sequence (DNA): TGTGCCAGTAGTAACCCGGGACAGGCCGTCTACGAGCAGTACTTC. This chain connects TRBV19 to TRBJ2-7, with 8 bases matching TRBD1. The CDR3 covers 15 residues. J gave up 3 bases and V 4 bases, and 8 bases lay outside the gene matches. Looked up from germline, CDR1 is LNHDA and CDR2 is SQIVND (reference sequence).

The chain combines TRBV18 with TRBJ1-4, with D possibly TRBD1 on 6 matching bases. Germline CDR1 KGHSH, CDR2 LQKENI. This CDR3 spans 15 amino acids. V was pared by 1 base and J by 8 bases, with 14 bases between. The chain's CDR3 is CASSPRTDWGEKLFF. CDR3 bases: TGTGCCAGCTCACCACGGACAGACTGGGGAGAAAAACTGTTTTTT.

The chain employs TRBV28 and TRBJ1-3, with 7 positions matching TRBD1. V dropped 7 bases and J dropped 2; count of bases not matched to a gene: 5. The length of the CDR3 is 14 residues. Germline V gene sequence: CDR1 MDHEN, CDR2 SYDVKM. The CDR3 protein is CASKSTGAGNTIYF. CDR3 nucleotides: TGTGCCAGCAAATCAACAGGGGCTGGAAACACCATATATTTT.

Turning to this clone: The germline gene is not matched at one end of the junction; a read error may be the cause. The chain joins TRBV7-9 to TRBJ2-2, with a weak D call TRBD2 (6 bases). The germline CDR1 and CDR2 sequences are SEHNR and FQNEAQ (reference sequence). CDR3 length: 16 residues. As DNA, the CDR3 is TGTTCCAGCAGCTTAGCGCTCTGGGAGGCAACCGGGGAGCTGTTTTTT. It is translated as CSSSLALWEATGELFF.

This chain links TRBV4-3 with TRBJ2-7; perhaps TRBD1 as D (6 bases). Germline CDR1 is LGHNA and CDR2 is YSLEER. The CDR3 is made up of 13 amino acids. Deletions cut 8 bases from V and 3 bases from J, with 14 bases between. CDR3 DNA sequence: TGCGCCAGCGCACCGGGACACCACTACGAGCAGTACTTC. It is translated as CASAPGHHYEQYF.

This clone was recorded a few times. V is TRBV7-8 and J is TRBJ1-4; 8 positions match TRBD1. This CDR3 region has 16 residues. Trimming removed 6 bases from V and 3 bases from J; junction bases left unmatched: 9. Germline CDR1 and CDR2: SGHVS and FQNEAQ. CDR3 DNA: TGTGCCAGCAGACCAGGGACAGGTGACGCTAATGAAAAACTGTTTTTT. This translates into CASRPGTGDANEKLFF. Drawing the rest from reference TRBV7-8 and TRBJ1-4, the complete variable domain is GAGVSQSPRYKVAKRGQDVALRCDPISGHVSLFWYQQALGQGPEFLTYFQNEAQLDKSGLPSDRFFAERPEGSVSTLKIQRTQQEDSAVYLCASRPGTGDANEKLFFGSGTQLSVL.

The sample holds a few counts of this clone. The rearrangement uses TRBV28 and TRBJ2-7; TRBD2 agrees at 12 bases. Germline V gene data show CDR1 as MDHEN and CDR2 as SYDVKM. This CDR3 spans 16 amino acids. With 1 base clipped from V and 3 bases from J, the junction kept 4 bases outside the gene matches. The CDR3 coding sequence is TGTGCCAGCAGTTTATCTGGACTAGCGGGGTTCTACGAGCAGTACTTC. Translation gives CASSLSGLAGFYEQYF.

This chain connects TRBV19 to TRBJ1-5; D call uncertain. Trimming left V 11 bases short and J 0 bases short, with 5 bases between. The CDR3 contains 11 residues. Germline CDR1 reads LNHDA; CDR2 reads SQIVND (reference sequence). The DNA for the CDR3 is TGTGCCTGCGGTAGCAATCAGCCCCAGCATTTT. Its translation: CACGSNQPQHF.

This clone was recorded once. CDR3 region: CASTLTPRDTYEQYF. DNA of the CDR3: TGTGCCAGCACTCTCACCCCCAGGGACACCTACGAGCAGTACTTC. The chain links TRBV28 to TRBJ2-7, with D possibly TRBD1 on 6 matching bases. Germline V gene lookup returns CDR1 MDHEN and CDR2 SYDVKM. This CDR3 has 15 residues. V shed 7 bases and J shed 2 bases, with 18 bases lying between them.

Only one count was recorded for this clone. This chain joins TRBV7-6 and TRBJ2-5; possible D gene TRBD1, 5 bases. CDR3 length equals 14 residues. Trimming stripped 5 bases from V and 0 bases from J, with 10 bases between. The germline V gene has CDR1 SGHVS and CDR2 FNYEAQ. This chain's CDR3 is CASSLQGNQETQYF. In DNA form, the CDR3 reads TGTGCCAGCAGCCTTCAGGGAAACCAAGAGACCCAGTACTTC.